The source of this TCR beta chain is a study of tumor-infiltrating lymphocytes in primary liver carcinoma. As for the study in general: Resection treated the patients' primary liver carcinoma. These patients were men and women whose ages were 30 to 69 years. Findings of the study overall: Samples, which were bulk and unsorted, did not allow CD4+ and CD8+ repertoires to be compared.

Constant-region priming of roughly 500 ng total RNA yielded TCR beta cDNA. ARM-PCR, slightly modified, supplied the TCR beta libraries through three nested multiplex PCR rounds. The two initial PCR rounds, roughly 9 cycles each, used TRBV1-TRBV30 forward and C-beta reverse primers. TCRdb reprocessed the multiplex PCR reads with MiXCR, giving one entry per CDR3 protein. The table has hundreds of thousands of distinct CDR3 sequences, approximately 54% seen once. For this clonotype: The antigen is unknown. It is likely a read error, because the conserved phenylalanine at the end of the CDR3 is missing. The DNA is omitted, as the CDR3 cannot be located on it reliably, and the CDR3 follows TCRdb's listing.

The study extracted blood RNA from unsorted whole blood and also extracted germline DNA. The germline CDR1 and CDR2 sequences are SGHDT and YYEEEE. The CDR3 spans 15 residues, counting both ends. This receptor was taken from a woman aged 25 to 39 with primary liver carcinoma and hepatitis B virus infection. The chain is built from TRBV5-6 and TRBJ2-3; the table names TRBD2, a call not compared with the DNA. The sequencing sample was made of peripheral blood. The CDR3 here is CASSLGSGRAVEQFS.